A selection of T cell receptor beta chains follows, all from one sample in a study of molecular identifiers for immune sequencing clone quantification. TCRdb fed the PCR reads into MiXCR, producing one record per CDR3 protein. The data contain 490,000 or so distinct CDR3 sequences, around 23% of them seen just once; the ten biggest clones take up around 0.8%. The sequenced sample was naive CD8+ T cells from blood, with Jurkat cell RNA spiked in. The origin of the receptors is a human donor in good health. Some libraries in this study had Jurkat cell RNA spiked in. Both conserved end residues are part of each CDR3. D genes are given only for firm matches. Rows may omit the clone size; those that give it use once, few, many or a size class.

V gene,D gene,J gene,clone size,CDR3 protein,CDR3 DNA
TRBV6-5,NA,TRBJ2-7,many,CASSGGHEQYF,TGTGCCAGCAGTGGGGGCCACGAGCAGTACTTC
TRBV6-2/TRBV6-3,NA,TRBJ2-7,many,CASSRTEGLSYEQYF,TGTGCCAGCAGCCGGACCGAGGGTTTGTCCTACGAGCAGTACTTC
TRBV30,NA,TRBJ1-1,NA,CAYNEMTVIGTEAFF,TGTGCCTACAACGAAATGACCGTTATAGGGACTGAAGCTTTCTTT
TRBV28,NA,TRBJ1-4,NA,CASSPYLLGESTNEKLFF,TGTGCCAGCAGTCCTTATCTCCTCGGGGAGTCAACTAATGAAAAACTGTTTTTT
TRBV29-1,NA,TRBJ2-7,many,CSFAWGVEQYF,TGCAGCTTTGCATGGGGGGTCGAGCAGTACTTC
TRBV7-9,NA,TRBJ1-2,few,CASSYATGPNYGYTF,TGTGCCAGCAGCTACGCGACGGGACCTAACTATGGCTACACCTTC
TRBV20-1,NA,TRBJ2-3,NA,CSVGGAKNIQYF,TGCAGTGTCGGGGGTGCCAAAAACATTCAGTACTTT
TRBV6-1,NA,TRBJ1-2,few,CASSEEGNRAHVYGYTF,TGTGCCAGCAGTGAAGAGGGCAACAGGGCTCATGTCTATGGCTACACCTTC
TRBV4-1,NA,TRBJ1-5,many,CASSQDNGGNQPQHF,TGCGCCAGCAGCCAAGATAATGGGGGCAATCAGCCCCAGCATTTT
TRBV12-3/TRBV12-4,NA,TRBJ2-1,many,CASSPPEGINEQFF,TGTGCCAGCAGTCCCCCCGAGGGCATCAATGAGCAGTTCTTC
TRBV4-3,NA,TRBJ1-2,few,CASSQVSEDIEKGYTF,TGCGCCAGCAGCCAAGTATCCGAGGACATTGAGAAGGGCTACACCTTC
TRBV7-9,NA,TRBJ2-5,NA,CASSRPPTQETQCF,TGTGCCAGCAGCAGACCCCCCACCCAAGAGACCCAGTGCTTC
TRBV20-1,NA,TRBJ2-7,few,CSARGLFGREGDEQYF,TGCAGTGCTAGAGGTCTATTTGGACGGGAAGGCGACGAGCAGTACTTC
TRBV18,NA,TRBJ2-3,NA,CASSPPLQDTQYF,TGTGCCAGCTCACCCCCCCTCCAGGATACGCAGTATTTT
TRBV19,TRBD1,TRBJ1-1,NA,CASSTTGLNTEAFF,TGTGCCAGTAGTACGACAGGGTTGAACACTGAAGCTTTCTTT
TRBV7-9,TRBD1,TRBJ2-5,few,CASESTTGPQETQYF,TGTGCCAGCGAATCCACGACAGGGCCCCAAGAGACCCAGTACTTC
TRBV5-5,NA,TRBJ1-5,NA,CASSLVWSNQPQHF,TGTGCCAGCAGCTTGGTTTGGAGCAATCAGCCCCAGCATTTT
TRBV20-1,TRBD2,TRBJ2-5,few,CSATYPSGGQETQYF,TGCAGTGCTACCTATCCTAGCGGGGGGCAAGAGACCCAGTACTTC
TRBV4-1,TRBD1,TRBJ2-5,few,CASRPDRNKETQYF,TGCGCCAGCAGACCGGACAGGAACAAAGAGACCCAGTACTTC
TRBV24-1,NA,TRBJ1-1,NA,CATSDIRSEDTEAFF,TGTGCCACCAGTGATATTCGGAGTGAGGACACTGAGGCTTTCTTT
TRBV7-9,NA,TRBJ2-1,NA,CASSFLLAGTPYNGQFF,TGTGCCAGCAGCTTTCTCCTCGCCGGGACCCCGTACAATGGGCAGTTCTTC
TRBV5-4,TRBD2,TRBJ2-7,many,CASSLERGGYEQYF,TGTGCCAGCAGCTTGGAACGGGGGGGGTACGAGCAGTACTTC
TRBV25-1,TRBD1,TRBJ2-6,few,CASSEQGAVGANVLTF,TGTGCCAGCAGTGAACAGGGGGCAGTTGGGGCCAACGTCCTGACTTTC
TRBV12-3/TRBV12-4,TRBD2,TRBJ2-5,few,CATTGTSGPLGETQYF,TGTGCCACCACCGGGACTAGCGGGCCTCTGGGGGAGACCCAGTACTTC
TRBV4-1,TRBD1,TRBJ1-2,NA,CASSPLTGDYGYTF,TGCGCCAGCAGCCCCCTGACAGGGGACTATGGCTACACCTTC
TRBV6-2/TRBV6-3,NA,TRBJ2-7,NA,CASSPAYHEQYF,TGTGCCAGCAGCCCCGCCTACCACGAGCAGTACTTC